Detailed here is one T cell receptor (beta chain). Method: immunoSEQ multiplex PCR; TCRdb's copy keeps in-frame clones and lacks some. The sample carries a few hundred thousand clones, 80% to 90% recorded once. This record belongs to a study of blood T cell repertoires in COVID-19. About the study: T cells, B-cell-depleted T cells, or PBMCs supplied cDNA or gDNA.

The CDR3 consists of 13 residues. Germline V gene lookup returns CDR1 SEHNR and CDR2 FQNEAQ (reference sequence). V lost 2 bases and J 2 bases, leaving 7 bases between the germline ends. The rearrangement uses TRBV7-9 and TRBJ2-7; D remains ambiguous. Sequenced sample: PBMCs or T cells enriched from blood (not recorded which). This clonotype originated in a man aged 25-40 years in a cohort exposed to, infected with or recovered from COVID-19 (not recorded which). CDR3 sequence: CASSLSATYEQYF. CDR3 nucleotide sequence: TGTGCCAGCAGCTTAAGCGCGACCTACGAGCAGTACTTC.